This TCR beta chain stems from a study of blood T cell repertoires in COVID-19. About the research overall: The United States, Italy and Spain supplied acute and convalescent COVID-19 samples.

This clone was seen once. V lost 2 bases and J lost 0; bases outside the gene matches: 5. The germline CDR1 and CDR2 sequences are SNHLY and FYNNEI. This CDR3 comprises 16 residues. The method was immunoSEQ multiplex PCR; TCRdb's version includes in-frame clones alone and lacks a portion of them. This table has 250,000 to 350,000 clones, approximately 91% appearing once. This TCR was recovered from a woman aged 55-70 years with acute or convalescent COVID-19. The chain recombines TRBV2 with TRBJ1-1; 8 bases are shared with TRBD1. Sequencing was performed on peripheral blood. The CDR3 nucleotides read TGTGCCAGCAGTGAAAGGGGGGACAGGCTGAACACTGAAGCTTTCTTT. Its protein is CASSERGDRLNTEAFF.